A selection of T cell receptor beta chains follows, all from one sample in a study of cytomegalovirus exposure and HLA in healthy donors. Assay used: immunoSEQ multiplex PCR; TCRdb lists only in-frame clones, some missing. The sample has 150,000 to 200,000 clones, roughly 80% seen once. Sequencing was carried out using PBMCs. These receptors all come from a woman in her late teens or twenties in good health and CMV-seronegative. Both conserved end residues are part of each CDR3. The D gene is left open where the match is weak. Expanded clones are given a class, and other clones once, few, many or no size at all.

V gene	clone size	J gene	D gene	CDR3 protein	CDR3 DNA
TRBV6-5	.	TRBJ2-3	.	CASSLAREPPDTQYF	TGTGCCAGCAGTTTGGCGCGGGAACCCCCAGATACGCAGTATTTT
TRBV28	.	TRBJ1-2	.	CASSPPRSGYTF	TGTGCCAGCAGTCCCCCCCGTAGTGGCTACACCTTC
TRBV4-3	few	TRBJ1-3	.	CASSQEWEGEFTGNTIYF	TGCGCCAGCAGCCAAGAGTGGGAGGGCGAATTTACTGGAAACACCATATATTTT
TRBV13	.	TRBJ2-7	.	CASSSTAGTAEVEQYF	TGTGCCAGCAGCTCAACGGCGGGGACGGCCGAGGTCGAGCAGTACTTC
TRBV29-1	few	TRBJ2-1	TRBD1	CSVYRGDPTYNEQFF	TGCAGCGTTTACAGGGGCGACCCGACCTACAATGAGCAGTTCTTC
TRBV2	few	TRBJ2-7	TRBD2	CASSDVGLAGGPHEQYF	TGTGCCAGCAGTGATGTGGGACTAGCGGGAGGGCCACACGAGCAGTACTTC
TRBV18	once	TRBJ1-2	.	CASSPLTGNNYGYTF	TGTGCCAGCTCACCACTAACAGGGAATAACTATGGCTACACCTTC
TRBV27	.	TRBJ2-3	TRBD1	CASSPDRVGTDTQYF	TGTGCCAGCAGTCCCGACAGGGTTGGTACAGATACGCAGTATTTT
TRBV19	.	TRBJ1-6	TRBD1	CASSEAGGRSPLHF	TGTGCCAGTAGTGAGGCAGGGGGCCGGTCACCCCTCCACTTT
TRBV5-6	.	TRBJ2-2	TRBD1	CASSWGTGEALTGELFF	TGTGCCAGCAGCTGGGGGACAGGGGAGGCCCTCACCGGGGAGCTGTTTTTT
TRBV11-3	.	TRBJ2-3	TRBD2	CASSSPGLRGDTQYF	TGTGCCAGCAGCTCACCGGGACTAAGAGGAGATACGCAGTATTTT
TRBV13	.	TRBJ2-2	.	CASSPNSAGSLTGELFF	TGTGCCAGCAGCCCAAATTCGGCAGGGTCGCTCACCGGGGAGCTGTTTTTT
TRBV6-6	.	TRBJ2-2	.	CASSGSGETGELFF	TGTGCCAGCAGTGGGTCAGGGGAGACCGGGGAGCTGTTTTTT
TRBV27	.	TRBJ1-3	TRBD1	CASRPTGGTGNTIYF	TGTGCCAGCAGGCCTACAGGGGGCACTGGAAACACCATATATTTT
TRBV15	.	TRBJ1-2	TRBD1	CATSRTTTGANYGYTF	TGTGCCACCAGCAGGACGACGACAGGGGCTAACTATGGCTACACCTTC
TRBV4-3	.	TRBJ1-2	TRBD1	CASSQGGQGTYGYTF	TGCGCCAGCAGCCAAGGAGGACAGGGGACCTATGGCTACACCTTC
TRBV7-9	.	TRBJ2-7	.	CSSSLDSAPSYEQYF	TGTTCCAGCAGTCTCGACAGCGCTCCCTCCTACGAGCAGTACTTC
TRBV19	.	TRBJ1-3	.	CASSGLIGNTIYF	TGTGCCAGTAGTGGACTGATCGGAAACACCATATATTTT